These 22 T cell receptor beta chains came from one sample sequenced in a study of Ad26.COV2.S vaccination and SARS-CoV-2 variants. Treatment of the sample: some 20 received Ad26.COV2.S at low or high dose, single or two shots; about 5 received placebo; per-sample allocation not given. After the first vaccine or placebo injection, samples were drawn on day 63. TCRdb's copy holds only in-frame clones and misses some; the assay was immunoSEQ multiplex PCR. The sample contains approximately 460,000 clones, approximately 90% of which appear only once. The sample in question was peripheral blood, obtained in a trial of Ad26.COV2.S vaccine versus placebo. Source of these receptors: a person aged 18-60 years who received the Ad26.COV2.S COVID-19 vaccine or a placebo.

There are a few counts of this clone. This chain links TRBV5-1 with TRBJ1-2; tentative D call: TRBD1 (5 bases). Germline CDR1 reads SGHRS; CDR2 reads YFSETQ. Trimming shortened V by 3 bases and J by 7 bases, and 16 bases separated the two germline ends. The CDR3 covers 14 residues. The CDR3 DNA reads TGCGCCAGCAGCTGGGGCAGGACGCGGCCTGGCTACACCTTC. It specifies CASSWGRTRPGYTF.

This clone appeared once. The chain is built from TRBV5-1 and TRBJ2-1, with D tentatively TRBD2 (6 bases). Germline lookup yields CDR1 SGHRS and CDR2 YFSETQ. The CDR3 length is 15 residues. Trimming removed 6 bases at V and 0 bases at J, with 13 bases between. CDR3 DNA: TGCGCCAGCACCCTTGCGGGGAGCTCCTACAATGAGCAGTTCTTC. This encodes CASTLAGSSYNEQFF.

The chain links TRBV5-1 to TRBJ2-2, with 7 bases that match TRBD2. The CDR3 length is 16 residues. Germline V CDR1 and CDR2: SGHRS, YFSETQ. V trimming: 0 bases; J trimming: 2 bases; junction bases outside the gene matches: 4. The chain's CDR3 is CASSLEGGRNTGELFF. The CDR3 nucleotides read TGCGCCAGCAGCTTGGAGGGCGGGAGAAACACCGGGGAGCTGTTTTTT.

The V and J genes are TRBV7-9 and TRBJ2-1; D unresolved. Germline CDR1 SEHNR, CDR2 FQNEAQ (reference sequence). The CDR3 loop spans 12 amino acids. V lost 3 bases and J 4 bases, leaving 4 bases between the germline ends. CDR3 DNA: TGTGCCAGCAGCTTCCTATACAATGAGCAGTTCTTC. Its translation: CASSFLYNEQFF.

This chain links TRBV5-5 with TRBJ2-7, with D unclear. This CDR3 contains 15 residues. V was shortened by 0 bases and J by 1 base, with 11 bases between the two germline ends. From germline, CDR1 is SGHKS and CDR2 YYEKEE (reference sequence). The CDR3 loop is CASSLDSQNSYEQYF. The CDR3 DNA reads TGTGCCAGCAGCTTGGACAGCCAGAATTCCTACGAGCAGTACTTC.

The V and J genes are TRBV5-6 and TRBJ2-3; the D is unclear. V was shortened by 3 bases and J by 6 bases, with 5 bases between the two germline ends. There are 11 residues in the CDR3. The germline V gene has CDR1 SGHDT and CDR2 YYEEEE. In DNA form, the CDR3 reads TGTGCCAGCAGCTCCCACGATACGCAGTATTTT. Its translation is CASSSHDTQYF.

This rearrangement joins TRBV10-2 to TRBJ1-1; D gene uncertain. The ends were cut back, 6 bases at V and 0 bases at J, with 11 bases in the middle. Germline V gene sequence: CDR1 WSHSY, CDR2 SAAADI. CDR3 size: 14 residues. This CDR3 reads CASRRAGVNTEAFF. For the CDR3, the DNA is TGCGCCAGCAGACGAGCAGGAGTGAACACTGAAGCTTTCTTT.

V and J are TRBV5-1 and TRBJ2-2; no definite D call. Germline V gene sequence: CDR1 SGHRS, CDR2 YFSETQ. V dropped 4 bases and J dropped 2 bases, with 6 bases sitting between them. CDR3 size: 13 residues. The CDR3 here is CASSTENTGELFF. In nucleotides, the CDR3 is TGCGCCAGCAGCACGGAAAACACCGGGGAGCTGTTTTTT.

The V gene is TRBV28, the J gene TRBJ1-1, with a possible D match to TRBD1 (5 bases). CDR1 and CDR2 (germline): MDHEN, SYDVKM. CDR3 length equals 16 residues. V was trimmed by 3 bases and J by 10 bases, leaving 24 bases between them. In nucleotides, the CDR3 is TGTGCCAGCAGTTTCTGGGCGTCAGGGCCATTGTCTGGAGCTTTCTTT. This sequence encodes CASSFWASGPLSGAFF.

This clone came up once. The chain couples TRBV7-9 to TRBJ2-5; the match to TRBD1 covers 7 bases. The CDR3 covers 14 residues. CDR1 SEHNR and CDR2 FQNEAQ come from the germline V gene (reference sequence). V shed 6 bases and J 2 bases; nucleotides not matched to a gene: 6. CDR3 in DNA: TGTGCCAGCAGATCCGTGACAGGGCAAGAGACCCAGTACTTC. Encoded protein: CASRSVTGQETQYF.

This sequence joins TRBV27 and TRBJ1-2; D gene unclear. CDR3 length equals 13 residues. Germline V gives CDR1 MNHEY, CDR2 SMNVEV (reference sequence). With 1 base removed from V and 8 bases from J, the gap between germline ends came to 11 bases. CDR3 sequence: CASSLYGVEGYTF. CDR3 in DNA: TGTGCCAGCAGTTTATATGGGGTAGAGGGCTACACCTTC.

The rearrangement uses TRBV10-3 and TRBJ2-5, with D tentatively TRBD1 or TRBD2 (5 bases each). The CDR3 sequence is 13 residues long. Germline V gene sequence: CDR1 ENHRY, CDR2 SYGVKD. Trimming pared 2 bases from V and 1 base from J, leaving 5 bases between. The CDR3 reads CAISEGTQETQYF. The DNA for the CDR3 is TGTGCCATCAGTGAGGGGACCCAAGAGACCCAGTACTTC.

The rearrangement uses TRBV5-5 and TRBJ2-7; D not resolved. Germline CDR1 SGHKS, CDR2 YYEKEE (reference sequence). The CDR3 is made up of 12 amino acids. Trimming shortened V by 5 bases and J by 5 bases, and 11 bases separated the two germline ends. The CDR3 nucleotides read TGTGCCAGCAGACTGGGCTCGCACGAGCAGTACTTC. Protein: CASRLGSHEQYF.

V gene TRBV18 combines with J gene TRBJ1-3; the D is unclear. This CDR3 contains 13 residues. Germline-derived CDR1 and CDR2 are KGHSH and LQKENI. The germline V and J ends were trimmed by 8 bases and 0 bases, with 8 bases remaining between them. CDR3 sequence reads: CASRDTSGNTIYF. DNA of the CDR3: TGTGCCAGCCGAGACACCTCTGGAAACACCATATATTTT.

V usage is TRBV29-1 and J usage is TRBJ2-1, with 10 bases aligning to TRBD2. With 7 bases clipped from V and 4 bases from J, the junction kept 7 bases outside the gene matches. The CDR3 is 14 residues long. CDR1 and CDR2 (germline): SQVTM, ANQGSEA. The CDR3 loop is CSAQRGGLYNEQFF. CDR3 DNA sequence: TGCAGCGCCCAGCGGGGGGGCTTATACAATGAGCAGTTCTTC.

The chain has TRBV28 and TRBJ2-1, with a possible D match to TRBD2 (6 bases). Germline lookup yields CDR1 MDHEN and CDR2 SYDVKM. Trimming left V 5 bases short and J 0 bases short, with 14 bases between. The CDR3 totals 16 residues. Written as DNA, the CDR3 is TGTGCCAGCAGTCCCACCCGACTAGGCTCCTACAATGAGCAGTTCTTC. Encoded protein: CASSPTRLGSYNEQFF.

The V call is TRBV9, the J call TRBJ1-2; TRBD1 is a possible D gene (6 bases). V dropped 3 bases and J dropped 4 bases, with 19 bases sitting between them. Germline V gives CDR1 SGDLS, CDR2 YYNGEE. This CDR3 has 16 amino acids. This chain's CDR3 is CASSETRTTGRYGYTF. For the CDR3, the DNA is TGTGCCAGCAGCGAGACCCGAACGACAGGACGCTATGGCTACACCTTC.

The chain couples TRBV15 to TRBJ2-3, with a weak D call TRBD1 (5 bases). The CDR3 covers 14 residues. V lost 3 bases, J lost 0 bases, and 7 bases lay in between. CDR1 and CDR2 (germline): LNHNV, YYDKDF (reference sequence). CDR3 in DNA: TGTGCCACCAGCAGGGGGCTTAGCACAGATACGCAGTATTTT. This gives the protein CATSRGLSTDTQYF.

This clone was found a few times. Additional DNA sequences in this sample encode the identical CDR3. The rearrangement links TRBV19 to TRBJ2-2; D is ambiguous. The germline CDR1 and CDR2 sequences are LNHDA and SQIVND (reference sequence). V lost 2 bases to trimming and J lost 0 bases, with 4 bases between them. This CDR3 region has 14 residues. CDR3 DNA: TGTGCCAGTAGTATAAGGGCGAACACCGGGGAGCTGTTTTTT. It yields the protein CASSIRANTGELFF.

The chain uses TRBV7-3 and TRBJ2-2; D remains ambiguous. The V end was cut by 4 bases, the J end by 4 bases, with 10 bases between. The CDR3 consists of 14 residues. Germline-derived CDR1 and CDR2 are SGHTA and FQGTGA. The DNA for the CDR3 is TGTGCCAGCAGCTCAAGTCCTGGCACCGGGGAGCTGTTTTTT. It is translated as CASSSSPGTGELFF. Variable domain in full (rest from reference TRBV7-3 and TRBJ2-2): GAGVSQTPSNKVTEKGKYVELRCDPISGHTALYWYRQSLGQGPEFLIYFQGTGAADDSGLPNDRFFAVRPEGSVSTLKIQRTERGDSAVYLCASSSSPGTGELFFGEGSRLTVL.

The rearrangement joins TRBV5-5 to TRBJ2-3, with D tentatively TRBD1 (5 bases). V lost 2 bases, J lost 3 bases, and 13 bases lay in between. The V gene's germline CDR1 is SGHKS and CDR2 YYEKEE (reference sequence). The CDR3 runs to 15 residues. CDR3 bases: TGTGCCAGCAGCTTAATACAGGTAGTTACAGATACGCAGTATTTT. Protein product: CASSLIQVVTDTQYF.

The CDR3 spells CASRGIRTVNTEAFF. The CDR3 nucleotides read TGTGCCAGCAGAGGGATTCGGACGGTTAACACTGAAGCTTTCTTT. The chain is built from TRBV28 and TRBJ1-1; unclear D gene. Germline lookup yields CDR1 MDHEN and CDR2 SYDVKM. Between the trimmed V and J ends, which lost 6 bases and 2 bases, there was a span of 16 bases. This CDR3 is 15 amino acids long. The variable domain in full, completed from reference TRBV28 and TRBJ1-1, reads DVKVTQSSRYLVKRTGEKVFLECVQDMDHENMFWYRQDPGLGLRLIYFSYDVKMKEKGDIPEGYSVSREKKERFSLILESASTNQTSMYLCASRGIRTVNTEAFFGQGTRLTVV.